The 25 T cell receptor beta chains below were found in one sample sequenced in a study of blood T cell repertoires in COVID-19. Generated by immunoSEQ multiplex PCR, the TCRdb table keeps only in-frame clones and is missing some. Here the sample spans roughly 500,000 clones, roughly nine tenths being singletons. Specimen: peripheral blood. The receptors were sampled from a man between 18 and 35 years old with COVID-19, enrolled during active disease.

The rearrangement uses TRBV7-9 and TRBJ1-6, with 9 positions matching TRBD1. Germline-derived CDR1 and CDR2 are SEHNR and FQNEAQ (reference sequence). This CDR3 has 15 amino acids. V lost 5 bases to trimming and J lost 5 bases; unmatched junction nucleotides: 4. The CDR3 loop is CASSDGDRDNSPLHF. The CDR3 DNA reads as TGTGCCAGCAGCGACGGGGACAGGGATAATTCACCCCTCCACTTT.

The chain carries TRBV7-3 and TRBJ2-7; perhaps TRBD2 as D (5 bases). Trimming cost V 2 bases and J 6 bases, with 14 bases left between them. The CDR3 extends over 14 amino acids. Germline V CDR1 and CDR2: SGHTA, FQGTGA. The CDR3, as DNA: TGTGCCAGCAGCTTAGCCGGGATTGAGTCCGAGCAGTACTTC. Protein: CASSLAGIESEQYF.

The chain uses TRBV6-5 and TRBJ2-7; 9 bases agree with TRBD1. The CDR3 loop spans 15 amino acids. Germline loops: CDR1 MNHEY, CDR2 SVGAGI. J was trimmed by 6 bases and V by 2 bases; bases with no gene match: 8. CDR3 residues: CASSYARTGASEQYF. The CDR3 DNA reads as TGTGCCAGCAGTTACGCCCGGACAGGGGCTTCCGAGCAGTACTTC.

A few counts support this clone. The genes are TRBV3-1 (or the pseudogene TRBV3-2) and TRBJ2-2; TRBD1 might be the D (5 bases). V was clipped by 1 base and J by 0 bases, with 12 bases between them. The CDR3 has 17 residues. CDR1 and CDR2 (germline): LGHDT, YNNKEL (reference sequence). The CDR3 DNA reads TGTGCCAGCAGCCAAGTGGCGGCAGGGACGAACACCGGGGAGCTGTTTTTT. It yields the protein CASSQVAAGTNTGELFF.

This CDR3 is CASTPEESYEQYF. As DNA, the CDR3 is TGTGCCAGCACTCCGGAGGAATCCTACGAGCAGTACTTC. The chain carries TRBV12-3 or TRBV12-4 and TRBJ2-7, with a tentative D call TRBD2 (5 bases). The ends were cut back, 7 bases at V and 1 base at J, with 11 bases in the middle. This CDR3 comprises 13 residues.

The chain employs TRBV5-1 and TRBJ2-5, with TRBD2 matching 14 bases. The CDR3 contains 16 residues. With 2 bases clipped from V and 4 bases from J, the junction kept 4 bases outside the gene matches. Germline V CDR1 and CDR2: SGHRS, YFSETQ. The CDR3 protein is CASSFPGLAGVETQYF. The DNA for the CDR3 is TGCGCCAGCAGCTTCCCGGGACTAGCGGGAGTAGAGACCCAGTACTTC.

The chain combines TRBV19 with TRBJ2-1; 12 positions match TRBD2. Unmatched junction bases numbered 8, after V lost 4 bases and J lost 7 bases. The CDR3 is 16 residues long. Per the germline V gene, CDR1 is LNHDA and CDR2 is SQIVND (reference sequence). DNA of the CDR3: TGTGCCAGTAGTACGCAGACTAGCGGGAGTATAAATGAGCAGTTCTTC. It codes for CASSTQTSGSINEQFF.

The chain couples TRBV14 to TRBJ2-5; TRBD1 might be the D (5 bases). This CDR3 contains 13 residues. V lost 0 bases, J lost 6 bases, and 8 bases lay in between. The germline CDR1 and CDR2 sequences are SGHDN and FVKESK. CDR3 nucleotides: TGTGCCAGCAGCCAAGAAAGGGGTCAGACCCAGTACTTC. It codes for CASSQERGQTQYF.

This chain uses TRBV1 with TRBJ1-4; the table's D call, TRBD1, has no DNA check behind it. TRBV1 is a known pseudogene. The CDR3 length is 19 residues. The CDR3 spells CTSSPPHRGPWATNEKLFF. The CDR3, as DNA: TGCACCAGCAGCCCTCCTCACAGGGGGCCATGGGCAACTAATGAAAAACTGTTTTTT.

The V and J genes are TRBV24-1 and TRBJ2-2; 8 nucleotides align to TRBD1. The CDR3 sequence is 15 residues long. J gave up 5 bases and V 6 bases, and 7 bases lay outside the gene matches. Germline V lookup: CDR1 KGHDR, CDR2 SFDVKD. The DNA for the CDR3 is TGTGCCACCAGTACCTCCGGACAGGGTACCGGGGAGCTGTTTTTT. This encodes CATSTSGQGTGELFF.

The rearrangement links TRBV11-2 to TRBJ2-2; TRBD1 matches 9 bases. Trimming at V came to 1 base and at J to 6 bases, leaving 9 bases not matched to a gene. This CDR3 spans 17 amino acids. The germline V gene encodes CDR1 SGHAT and CDR2 FQNNGV. The CDR3 loop reads CASSLGTGTGWAGELFF. CDR3 nucleotide sequence: TGTGCCAGCAGCTTAGGAACGGGGACAGGGTGGGCCGGGGAGCTGTTTTTT.

This sequence joins TRBV7-9 and TRBJ2-3; 11 bases are a match to TRBD2. Per germline, CDR1 SEHNR and CDR2 FQNEAQ (reference sequence). Trimming took 5 bases from V and 5 from J; bases not matched to a gene: 12. This CDR3 has 17 residues. The CDR3 region has the DNA TGTGCCAGCAGCCCCCCTATAGCGGGGGGGCCCGAAGATACGCAGTATTTT. Translating it yields CASSPPIAGGPEDTQYF.

This chain links TRBV7-2 with TRBJ2-4, with no clear D. The CDR3 is 13 residues long. In germline, CDR1 is SGHTA, CDR2 FQGNSA. The V gene lost 1 base and the J gene lost 4 bases, with 5 bases spanning the gap. CDR3: CASSLVQKNIQYF. The CDR3 nucleotides are TGTGCCAGCAGCTTAGTACAGAAAAACATTCAGTACTTC. Together with reference TRBV7-2 and TRBJ2-4, the CDR3 gives the full variable domain: GAGVSQSPSNKVTEKGKDVELRCDPISGHTALYWYRQSLGQGLEFLIYFQGNSAPDKSGLPSDRFSAERTGGSVSTLTIQRTQQEDSAVYLCASSLVQKNIQYFGAGTRLSVL.

The rearrangement links TRBV30 to TRBJ2-5; TRBD1 is a possible D gene (6 bases). This CDR3 is built from 15 residues. Germline values: CDR1 GTSNPN, CDR2 SVGIG (reference sequence). Between the trimmed V and J ends, which lost 4 bases and 2 bases, there was a span of 17 bases. CDR3: CAWTPQGRTQETQYF. CDR3 nucleotides: TGTGCCTGGACCCCCCAGGGGCGGACTCAAGAGACCCAGTACTTC.

The V and J genes are TRBV6-6 and TRBJ1-6; a weak D match, TRBD1 (6 bases). Germline assignment: CDR1 MNHNY and CDR2 SVGAGI (reference sequence). The CDR3 is made up of 14 amino acids. V lost 6 bases and J lost 7, with 13 bases in between. CDR3: CASSGQLGNSPLHF. The CDR3 region has the DNA TGTGCCAGCAGCGGACAGTTGGGAAATTCACCCCTCCACTTT.

V gene TRBV7-9 combines with J gene TRBJ2-7; weak D call: TRBD2 (5 bases). The germline CDR1 and CDR2 sequences are SEHNR and FQNEAQ (reference sequence). The CDR3 contains 13 residues. Trimming cost V 5 bases and J 3 bases, with 11 bases left between them. The CDR3 region is CASSRDPRYEQYF. CDR3 nucleotides: TGTGCCAGCAGCCGGGATCCTCGCTACGAGCAGTACTTC.

The chain links TRBV30 to TRBJ1-1; D remains ambiguous. Between the trimmed V and J ends, which lost 0 bases and 4 bases, there was a span of 9 bases. The CDR3 extends over 13 amino acids. CDR1 and CDR2 (germline): GTSNPN, SVGIG (reference sequence). The CDR3 sequence is CAWSVSRGTEAFF. In DNA form, the CDR3 reads TGTGCCTGGAGTGTTTCGAGAGGCACTGAAGCTTTCTTT.

V usage is TRBV19 and J usage is TRBJ2-2; D remains ambiguous. CDR1 LNHDA and CDR2 SQIVND come from the germline V gene (reference sequence). The CDR3 has 15 residues. Between the trimmed V and J ends, which lost 5 bases and 4 bases, there was a span of 14 bases. The chain's CDR3 is CASSASTVSTGELFF. CDR3 nucleotide sequence: TGTGCCAGTAGTGCCTCAACGGTGAGCACCGGGGAGCTGTTTTTT.

The chain uses TRBV2 and TRBJ2-1; no clear D. The germline V gene has CDR1 SNHLY and CDR2 FYNNEI. The V end was cut by 1 base, the J end by 6 bases, with 4 bases between. The CDR3 runs to 12 residues. CDR3 in DNA: TGTGCCAGCAGTGAAGGGCCCAATGAGCAGTTCTTC. Its protein is CASSEGPNEQFF.

This chain links TRBV29-1 with TRBJ2-5; TRBD1 aligns across 7 bases. Germline V gene data show CDR1 as SQVTM and CDR2 as ANQGSEA. Trimming cost V 5 bases and J 2 bases; bases outside gene matches: 11. This CDR3 has 15 residues. The CDR3 reads CSVLFVRDSQETQYF. In nucleotides, the CDR3 is TGCAGCGTTCTATTCGTTAGGGACAGTCAAGAGACCCAGTACTTC. Together with reference TRBV29-1 and TRBJ2-5, the CDR3 gives the full variable domain: SAVISQKPSRDICQRGTSLTIQCQVDSQVTMMFWYRQQPGQSLTLIATANQGSEATYESGFVIDKFPISRPNLTFSTLTVSNMSPEDSSIYLCSVLFVRDSQETQYFGPGTRLLVL.

The rearrangement uses TRBV5-1 and TRBJ2-1; 12 bases align to TRBD1. The germline gives CDR1 SGHRS, CDR2 YFSETQ. This CDR3 comprises 16 residues. J lost 6 bases, V lost 2 bases, and 6 bases had no gene match. The CDR3 nucleotides read TGCGCCAGCAGCTTAACGGGACAGGGGGCGATCAATGAGCAGTTCTTC. Protein: CASSLTGQGAINEQFF.

The V gene is TRBV5-1, the J gene TRBJ2-5; D might be TRBD2 (5 bases). The germline V gene encodes CDR1 SGHRS and CDR2 YFSETQ. The V end lost 3 bases, the J end lost 7 bases, and 19 bases lay between the germline ends. The CDR3 extends over 15 amino acids. CDR3 sequence: CASSWRTDAAGTQYF. Written as DNA, the CDR3 is TGCGCCAGCAGCTGGAGGACGGACGCTGCCGGGACCCAGTACTTC.

This clone was recorded only once. This chain connects TRBV19 to TRBJ2-3; 12 positions match TRBD2. The CDR3 sequence is 19 residues long. The trim removed 2 bases at V and 5 bases at J, leaving 14 bases unmatched. Germline lookup yields CDR1 LNHDA and CDR2 SQIVND (reference sequence). The CDR3 here is CASSISGLAGRWGVDTQYF. For the CDR3, the DNA is TGTGCCAGTAGTATATCAGGACTAGCGGGGCGTTGGGGGGTAGATACGCAGTATTTT. The full variable domain, completed using reference TRBV19 and TRBJ2-3, is DGGITQSPKYLFRKEGQNVTLSCEQNLNHDAMYWYRQDPGQGLRLIYYSQIVNDFQKGDIAEGYSVSREKKESFPLTVTSAQKNPTAFYLCASSISGLAGRWGVDTQYFGPGTRLTVL.

The rearrangement links TRBV18 to TRBJ1-1; D uncertain. CDR1 KGHSH and CDR2 LQKENI come from the germline V gene. Trimming left V 3 bases short and J 3 bases short, with 8 bases between. This CDR3 contains 13 residues. The CDR3 sequence: CASSPFPYTEAFF. In nucleotides, the CDR3 is TGTGCCAGCTCACCTTTTCCCTACACTGAAGCTTTCTTT.

Turning to this clone: Other DNA sequences in the same sample also yield this CDR3. The chain links TRBV24-1 to TRBJ2-3; 12 bases are shared with TRBD2. The trim removed 4 bases at V and 2 bases at J, leaving 6 bases unmatched. The germline V gene encodes CDR1 KGHDR and CDR2 SFDVKD. CDR3 length: 17 amino acids. CDR3 sequence (DNA): TGTGCCACCAGTGACTCGGGACTAGCGGGCATCACAGATACGCAGTATTTT. It specifies CATSDSGLAGITDTQYF.